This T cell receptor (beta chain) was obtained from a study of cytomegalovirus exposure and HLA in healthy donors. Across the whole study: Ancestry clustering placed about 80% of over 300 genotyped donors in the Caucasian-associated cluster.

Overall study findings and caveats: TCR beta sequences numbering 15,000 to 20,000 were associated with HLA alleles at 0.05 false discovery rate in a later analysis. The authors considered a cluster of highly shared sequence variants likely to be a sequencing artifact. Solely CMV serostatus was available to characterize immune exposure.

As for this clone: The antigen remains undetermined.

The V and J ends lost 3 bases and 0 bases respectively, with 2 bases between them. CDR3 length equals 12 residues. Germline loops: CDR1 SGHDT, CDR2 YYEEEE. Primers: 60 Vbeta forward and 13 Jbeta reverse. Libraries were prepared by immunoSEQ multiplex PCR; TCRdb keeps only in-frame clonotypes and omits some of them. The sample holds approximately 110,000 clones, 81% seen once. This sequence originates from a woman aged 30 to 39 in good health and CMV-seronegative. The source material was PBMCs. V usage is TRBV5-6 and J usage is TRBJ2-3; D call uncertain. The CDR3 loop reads CASSSSTDTQYF. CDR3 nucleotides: TGTGCCAGCAGCTCTAGCACAGATACGCAGTATTTT. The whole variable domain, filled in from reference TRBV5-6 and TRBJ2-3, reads DAGVTQSPTHLIKTRGQQVTLRCSPKSGHDTVSWYQQALGQGPQFIFQYYEEEERQRGNFPDRFSGHQFPNYSSELNVNALLLGDSALYLCASSSSTDTQYFGPGTRLTVL.